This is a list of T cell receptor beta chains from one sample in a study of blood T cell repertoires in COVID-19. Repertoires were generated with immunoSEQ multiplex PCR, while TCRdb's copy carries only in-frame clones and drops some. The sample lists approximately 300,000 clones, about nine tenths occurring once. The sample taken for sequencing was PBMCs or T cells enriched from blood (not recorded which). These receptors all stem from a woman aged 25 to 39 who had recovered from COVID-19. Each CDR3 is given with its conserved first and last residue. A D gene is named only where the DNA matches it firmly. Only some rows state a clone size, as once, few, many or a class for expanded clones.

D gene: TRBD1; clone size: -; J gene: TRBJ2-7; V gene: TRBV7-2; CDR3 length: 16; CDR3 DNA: TGTGCCAGCAGCTTAGGGCCCGGACAGGGGGGCTACGAGCAGTACTTC; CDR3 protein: CASSLGPGQGGYEQYF
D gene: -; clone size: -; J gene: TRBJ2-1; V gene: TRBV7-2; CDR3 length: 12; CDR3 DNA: TGTGCCAGCAGCCTAGAATCGAATGAGCAGTTCTTC; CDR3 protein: CASSLESNEQFF
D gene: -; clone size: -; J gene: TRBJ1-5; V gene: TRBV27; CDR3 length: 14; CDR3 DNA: TGTGCCAGCAGGGGGGGGGTCCCCAATCAGCCCCAGCATTTT; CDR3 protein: CASRGGVPNQPQHF
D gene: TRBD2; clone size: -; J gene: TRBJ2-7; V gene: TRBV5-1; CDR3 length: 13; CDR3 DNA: TGCGCCAGCACCCTAGCGGGAGTCGGAGAGCAGTACTTC; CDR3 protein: CASTLAGVGEQYF
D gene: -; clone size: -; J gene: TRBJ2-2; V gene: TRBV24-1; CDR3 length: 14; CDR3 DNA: TGTGCCACCAGTGATGAGAGACGGGCCGGGGAGCTGTTTTTT; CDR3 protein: CATSDERRAGELFF
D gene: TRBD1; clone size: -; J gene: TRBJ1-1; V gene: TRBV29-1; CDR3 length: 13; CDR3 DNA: TGCAGCGTCAACAGGGGACCGAACACTGAAGCTTTCTTT; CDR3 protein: CSVNRGPNTEAFF
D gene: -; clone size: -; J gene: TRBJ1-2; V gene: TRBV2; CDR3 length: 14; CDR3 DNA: TGTGCCAGCAACTATCAGGGCGAAGGCTATGGCTACACCTTC; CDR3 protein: CASNYQGEGYGYTF
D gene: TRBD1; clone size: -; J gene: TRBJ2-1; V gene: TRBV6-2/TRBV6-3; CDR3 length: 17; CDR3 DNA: TGTGCCAGCAGCAGAGACAGGGGAGTATTGGGTTACAATGAGCAGTTCTTC; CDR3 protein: CASSRDRGVLGYNEQFF
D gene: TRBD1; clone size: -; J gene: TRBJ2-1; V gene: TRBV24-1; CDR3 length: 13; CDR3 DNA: TGTGCCACCAGTGGACAGGGCTACAATGAGCAGTTCTTC; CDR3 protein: CATSGQGYNEQFF
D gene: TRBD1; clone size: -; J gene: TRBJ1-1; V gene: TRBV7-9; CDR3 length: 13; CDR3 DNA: TGTGCCAGCAGCTCGGGACAGGTCACTGAAGCTTTCTTT; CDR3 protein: CASSSGQVTEAFF
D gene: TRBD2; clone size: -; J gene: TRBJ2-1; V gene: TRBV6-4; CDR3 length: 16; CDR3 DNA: TGTGCCAGCAGTGTGCAGCTAGCGGACCCCTACAATGAGCAGTTCTTC; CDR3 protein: CASSVQLADPYNEQFF
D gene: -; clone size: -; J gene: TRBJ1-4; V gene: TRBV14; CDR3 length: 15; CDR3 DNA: TGTGCCAGCAGCCCCGCTTGGCAGGGGAATGAAAAACTGTTTTTT; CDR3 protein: CASSPAWQGNEKLFF
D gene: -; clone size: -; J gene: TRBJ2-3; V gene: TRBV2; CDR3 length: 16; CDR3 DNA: TGTGCCAGCAGCCTCCGAAGCGGGTTCCTCACAGATACGCAGTATTTT; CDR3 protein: CASSLRSGFLTDTQYF
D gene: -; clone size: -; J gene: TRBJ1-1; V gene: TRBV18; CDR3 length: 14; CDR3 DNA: TGTGCCAGCTCACTTACAGACACAGACACTGAAGCTTTCTTT; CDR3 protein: CASSLTDTDTEAFF
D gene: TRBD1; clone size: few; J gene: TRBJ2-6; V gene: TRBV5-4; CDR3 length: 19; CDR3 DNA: TGTGCCAGCAGCCGAGACCCGGGACAGGCCTTCCCTGGGGCCAACGTCCTGACTTTC; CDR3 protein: CASSRDPGQAFPGANVLTF
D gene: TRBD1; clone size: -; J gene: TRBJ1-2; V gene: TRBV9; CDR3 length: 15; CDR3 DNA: TGTGCCAGCAGCTCTCCGATCGACAGGGCCTCGAGCTACACCTTC; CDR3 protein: CASSSPIDRASSYTF
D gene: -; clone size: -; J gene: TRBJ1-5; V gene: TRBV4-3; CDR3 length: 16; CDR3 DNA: TGCGCCAGCAGCCAAGATTTATCCAGAGGAGATCAGCCCCAGCATTTT; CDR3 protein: CASSQDLSRGDQPQHF
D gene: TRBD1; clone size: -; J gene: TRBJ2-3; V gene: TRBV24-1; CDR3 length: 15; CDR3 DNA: TGTGCCACCAGTGAGTGGACAGGGGATTCAGATACGCAGTATTTT; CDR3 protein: CATSEWTGDSDTQYF
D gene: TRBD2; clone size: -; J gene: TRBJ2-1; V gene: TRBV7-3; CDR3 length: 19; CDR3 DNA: TGTGCCAGCAGCCCAAAGACGACTAGCGGAGTGGGGGGGTACAATGAGCAGTTCTTC; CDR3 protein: CASSPKTTSGVGGYNEQFF
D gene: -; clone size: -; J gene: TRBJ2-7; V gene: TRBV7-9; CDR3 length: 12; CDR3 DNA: TGTGCCAGCAGCTCTCCACTATCCGAGCAGTACTTC; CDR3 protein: CASSSPLSEQYF
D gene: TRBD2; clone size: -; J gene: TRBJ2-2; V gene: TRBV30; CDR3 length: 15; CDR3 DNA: TGTGCCTGGAGTCCGGTAGCGGGAATTTCCGGGGAGCTGTTTTTT; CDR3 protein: CAWSPVAGISGELFF
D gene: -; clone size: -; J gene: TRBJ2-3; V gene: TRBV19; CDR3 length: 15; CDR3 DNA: TGTGCCAGTAGGGACAGAAATCCTTTTAGGGATACGCAGTATTTT; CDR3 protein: CASRDRNPFRDTQYF
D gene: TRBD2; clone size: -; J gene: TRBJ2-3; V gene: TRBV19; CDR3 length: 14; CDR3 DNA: TGTGCCAGTAGTTCCGGGACTACCACAGATACGCAGTATTTT; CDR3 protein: CASSSGTTTDTQYF
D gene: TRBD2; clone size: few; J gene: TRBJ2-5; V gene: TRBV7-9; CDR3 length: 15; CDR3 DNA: TGTGCCAGCAGCTTAAATAGCGGGAATCAAGAGACCCAGTACTTC; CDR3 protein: CASSLNSGNQETQYF
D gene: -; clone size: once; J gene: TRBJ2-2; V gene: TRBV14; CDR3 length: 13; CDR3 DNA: TGTGCCAGCAGCCAAGGACAGGGACTGGCGCTGTTTTTT; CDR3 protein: CASSQGQGLALFF
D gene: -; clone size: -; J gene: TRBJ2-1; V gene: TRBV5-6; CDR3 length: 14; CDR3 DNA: TGTGCCAGCAGCTTTGGGAGAGCGTACAATGAGCAGTTCTTC; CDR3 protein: CASSFGRAYNEQFF
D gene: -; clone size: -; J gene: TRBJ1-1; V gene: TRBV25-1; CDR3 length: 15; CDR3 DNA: TGTGCCAGCAGTGAGGGTGCGGGGGCCGGGACTGAAGCTTTCTTT; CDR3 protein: CASSEGAGAGTEAFF
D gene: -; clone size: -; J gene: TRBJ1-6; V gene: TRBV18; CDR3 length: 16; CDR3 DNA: TGTGCCAGCTCCCGGGGGGGCGTGCAGAGCAATTCACCCCTCCACTTT; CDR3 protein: CASSRGGVQSNSPLHF
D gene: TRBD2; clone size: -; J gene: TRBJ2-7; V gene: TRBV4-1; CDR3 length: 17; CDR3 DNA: TGCGCCAGCAGCCAAGTGGGACGAGGGAGGGCGACCTACGAGCAGTACTTC; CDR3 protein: CASSQVGRGRATYEQYF
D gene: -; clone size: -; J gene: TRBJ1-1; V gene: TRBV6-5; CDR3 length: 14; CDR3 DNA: TGTGCCAGCAGTTACTCCCCGGGAGGCACTGAAGCTTTCTTT; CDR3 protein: CASSYSPGGTEAFF
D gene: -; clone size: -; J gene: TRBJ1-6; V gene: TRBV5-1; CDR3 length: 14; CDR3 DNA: TGCGCCAGCAGCCAGCAGACGGGTTATTCACCCCTCCACTTT; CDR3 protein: CASSQQTGYSPLHF
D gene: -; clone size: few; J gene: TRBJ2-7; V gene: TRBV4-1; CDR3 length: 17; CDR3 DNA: TGCGCCAGCAGCCAAGAAAGCCCGGGACACCAATACTACGAGCAGTACTTC; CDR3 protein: CASSQESPGHQYYEQYF
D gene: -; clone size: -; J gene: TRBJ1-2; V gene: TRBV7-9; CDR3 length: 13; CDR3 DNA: TGTGCCAGCAGCTTAGCCGGGGGTTCTGACTACACCTTC; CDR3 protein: CASSLAGGSDYTF
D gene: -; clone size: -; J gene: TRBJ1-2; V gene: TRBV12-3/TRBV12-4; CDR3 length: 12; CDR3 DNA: TGTGCCAGCAGTTTAAGGGGGGGTGGCTACACCTTC; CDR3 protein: CASSLRGGGYTF
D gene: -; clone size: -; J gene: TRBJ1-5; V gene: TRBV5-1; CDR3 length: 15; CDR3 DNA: TGCGCCAGCAGCTTGGCGGCGGGCGGCAATCAGCCCCAGCATTTT; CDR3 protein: CASSLAAGGNQPQHF
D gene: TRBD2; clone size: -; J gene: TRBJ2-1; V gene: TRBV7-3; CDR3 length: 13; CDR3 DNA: TGTGCCACCTCGTTAGCGGGAGTCAATGAGCAGTTCTTC; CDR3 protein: CATSLAGVNEQFF
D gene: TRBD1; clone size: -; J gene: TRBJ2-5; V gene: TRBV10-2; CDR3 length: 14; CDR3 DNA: TGCGCCATGGGACGGACAGGGTCGGGGGAGACCCAGTACTTC; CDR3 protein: CAMGRTGSGETQYF
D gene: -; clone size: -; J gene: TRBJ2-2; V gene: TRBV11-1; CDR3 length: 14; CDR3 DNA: TGTGCCAGCAGCCGCCAGCAGGGTTCCGGGGAGCTGTTTTTT; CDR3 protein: CASSRQQGSGELFF
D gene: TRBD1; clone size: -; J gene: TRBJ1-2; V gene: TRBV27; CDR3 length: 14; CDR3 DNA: TGTGCCAGCAGTACCCGAGGGACAGCCTATGGCTACACCTTC; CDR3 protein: CASSTRGTAYGYTF
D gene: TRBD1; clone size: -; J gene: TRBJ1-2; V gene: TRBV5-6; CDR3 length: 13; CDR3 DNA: TGTGCCAGCAGCTTCGGACAGGGGGATGGCTACACCTTC; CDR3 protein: CASSFGQGDGYTF
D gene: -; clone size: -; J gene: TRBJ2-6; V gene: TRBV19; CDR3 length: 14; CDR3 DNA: TGTGCCAGTAGTAATCGACAGGATTTAAACGTCCTGACTTTC; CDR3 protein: CASSNRQDLNVLTF
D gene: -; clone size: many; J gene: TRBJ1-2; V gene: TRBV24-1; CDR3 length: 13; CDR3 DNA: TGTGCCACCAGTGATTTGCCCACCTGGCTTGGCACCTTC; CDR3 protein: CATSDLPTWLGTF
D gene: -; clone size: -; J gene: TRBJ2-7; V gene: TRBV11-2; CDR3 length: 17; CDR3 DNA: TGTGCCAGCAGCCCCCGATCCGGACACCAACCCACCTACGAGCAGTACTTC; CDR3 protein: CASSPRSGHQPTYEQYF
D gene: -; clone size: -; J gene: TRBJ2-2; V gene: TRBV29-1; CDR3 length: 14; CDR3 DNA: TGCAGCGCCCTACGCCATACAGGGAAAGTGGAGCTGTTTTTT; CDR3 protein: CSALRHTGKVELFF
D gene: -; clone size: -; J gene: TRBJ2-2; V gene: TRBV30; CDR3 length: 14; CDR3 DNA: TGTGCCTGGAGCGAGCTCGTTGTGGCCGGGGAGCTGTTTTTT; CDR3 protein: CAWSELVVAGELFF
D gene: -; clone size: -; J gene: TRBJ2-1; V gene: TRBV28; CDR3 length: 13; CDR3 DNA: TGTGCCAGCACCTCAGTAGTGCGGAATGAGCAGTTCTTC; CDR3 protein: CASTSVVRNEQFF
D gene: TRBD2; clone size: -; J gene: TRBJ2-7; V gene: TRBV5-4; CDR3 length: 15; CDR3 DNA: TGTGCCAGCATCACTGGGACTAGCCGATCCTACGAGCAGTACTTC; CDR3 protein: CASITGTSRSYEQYF
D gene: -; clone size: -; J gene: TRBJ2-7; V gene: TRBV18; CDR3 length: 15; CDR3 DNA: TGTGCCAGCTCGAACCGCGAGATCGTAGTTTCCGAGCAGTACTTC; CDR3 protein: CASSNREIVVSEQYF
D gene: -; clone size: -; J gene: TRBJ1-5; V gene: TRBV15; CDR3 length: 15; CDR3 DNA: TGTGCCACCAGCATTTCGTCGCGTAGCAATCAGCCCCAGCATTTT; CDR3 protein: CATSISSRSNQPQHF
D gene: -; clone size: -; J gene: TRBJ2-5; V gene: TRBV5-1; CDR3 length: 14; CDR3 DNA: TGCGCCAGCAGCACCACAGGGTTTGGGGAGACCCAGTACTTC; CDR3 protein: CASSTTGFGETQYF